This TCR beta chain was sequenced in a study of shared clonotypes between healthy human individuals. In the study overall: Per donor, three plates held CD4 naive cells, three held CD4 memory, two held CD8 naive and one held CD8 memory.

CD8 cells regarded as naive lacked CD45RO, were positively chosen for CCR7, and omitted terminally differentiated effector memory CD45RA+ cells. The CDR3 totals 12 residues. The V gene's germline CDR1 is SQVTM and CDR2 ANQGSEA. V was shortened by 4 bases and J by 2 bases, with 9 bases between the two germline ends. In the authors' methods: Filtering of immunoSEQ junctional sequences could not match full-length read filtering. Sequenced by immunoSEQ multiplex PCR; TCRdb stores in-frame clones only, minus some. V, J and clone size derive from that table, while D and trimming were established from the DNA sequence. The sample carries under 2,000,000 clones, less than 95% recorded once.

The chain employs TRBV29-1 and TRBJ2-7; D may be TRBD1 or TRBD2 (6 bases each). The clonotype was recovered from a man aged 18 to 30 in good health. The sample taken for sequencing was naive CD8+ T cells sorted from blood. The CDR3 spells CSVGGAPYEQYF. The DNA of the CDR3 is TGCAGCGTTGGGGGGGCACCCTACGAGCAGTACTTC.